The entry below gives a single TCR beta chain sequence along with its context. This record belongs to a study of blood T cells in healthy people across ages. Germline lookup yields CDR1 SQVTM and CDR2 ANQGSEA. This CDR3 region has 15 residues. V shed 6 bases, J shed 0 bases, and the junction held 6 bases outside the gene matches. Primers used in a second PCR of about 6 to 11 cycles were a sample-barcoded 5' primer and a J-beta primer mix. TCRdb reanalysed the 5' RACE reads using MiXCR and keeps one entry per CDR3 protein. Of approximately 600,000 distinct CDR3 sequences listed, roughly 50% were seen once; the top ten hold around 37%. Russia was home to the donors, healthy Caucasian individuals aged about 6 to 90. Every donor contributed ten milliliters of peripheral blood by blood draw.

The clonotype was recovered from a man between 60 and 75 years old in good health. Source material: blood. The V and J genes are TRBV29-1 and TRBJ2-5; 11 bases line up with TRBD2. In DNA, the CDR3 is TGCAGCGTCGTCATAGCGGGGGGGAACCAAGAGACCCAGTACTTC. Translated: CSVVIAGGNQETQYF.